These 3 T cell receptor beta chains were sequenced from one sample in a study of vaccination effects on CD4 cells after COVID-19. Which antigens these TCRs recognize remains unknown. Repertoires were generated with immunoSEQ multiplex PCR, while TCRdb's copy carries only in-frame clones and drops some. The sample contains about 8,900 clones, 65% to 80% of which appear only once. Following culture for around 9 days, CD4+ T cells were isolated. All participants had two doses of either the BNT162b2 or mRNA-1273 vaccine. This material consisted of CD4+ T cells from PBMCs cultured without peptide, taken after COVID-19 vaccination. Receptors originate from a human donor who received a COVID-19 vaccine.

This sequence joins TRBV6-5 and TRBJ1-5; D unclear. The CDR3 is made up of 12 amino acids. Trimming removed 8 bases at V and 4 bases at J, with 9 bases between. Per the germline V gene, CDR1 is MNHEY and CDR2 is SVGAGI. The CDR3 DNA reads TGTGCCAGCTGTACAGCAAATCAGCCCCAGCATTTT. The encoded protein is CASCTANQPQHF.

The chain recombines TRBV6-2 or TRBV6-3 with TRBJ1-2; D unresolved. Trimming shortened V by 0 bases and J by 4 bases, and 6 bases separated the two germline ends. The germline CDR1 and CDR2 sequences are MNHEY and SVGEGT. CDR3 size: 13 residues. CDR3 in DNA: TGTGCCAGCAGTTACTCAGGCCTCTATGGCTACACCTTC. It encodes CASSYSGLYGYTF.

This clone occurred once. The V gene is TRBV10-3, the J gene TRBJ1-6, with a weak D call TRBD1 (5 bases). This CDR3 is built from 16 residues. V lost 3 bases and J lost 0, with 9 bases in between. Per germline, CDR1 ENHRY and CDR2 SYGVKD. The DNA of the CDR3 is TGTGCCATCAGTGAAGAGGGGAGCTCCTATAATTCACCCCTCCACTTT. Translating gives CAISEEGSSYNSPLHF.